These 18 T cell receptor beta chains share one sample of origin, sequenced in a study of CD8+ T cells in alopecia areata. Following RNA extraction, reverse transcription yielded cDNA that acted as the sequencing template. Sequencing was performed with immunoSEQ multiplex PCR; in TCRdb, only in-frame clones are kept and a portion is missing. The top ten clones hold approximately 1.7% of a sample with about 300,000 clones, about 62% of them seen once. Treatment reported: oral pan-JAK inhibitor, 5-10 mg twice daily. The material was CD4+ T cells sorted from blood, obtained at week 24, from a patient treated with tofacitinib. All receptors derive from a human donor with alopecia areata.

The rearrangement uses TRBV18 and TRBJ2-5, with TRBD2 matching 11 bases. CDR3 length: 16 residues. Per germline, CDR1 KGHSH and CDR2 LQKENI. Trimming removed 3 bases from V and 4 bases from J; junction bases left unmatched: 7. CDR3 sequence (DNA): TGTGCCAGCTCACCCACGACTAGCGGGGCGGGAGAGACCCAGTACTTC. This gives the protein CASSPTTSGAGETQYF.

This chain links TRBV30 with TRBJ1-2; D may be TRBD1 (6 bases). The CDR3 totals 13 residues. V was clipped by 0 bases and J by 4 bases, with 9 bases between them. Germline V gives CDR1 GTSNPN, CDR2 SVGIG (reference sequence). CDR3 residues: CAWSVQGVYGYTF. CDR3 bases: TGTGCCTGGAGTGTACAGGGAGTCTATGGCTACACCTTC.

The V gene is TRBV6-5, the J gene TRBJ2-1, with 8 bases matching TRBD1. The junction had 7 bases not matched to a gene; V was cut back by 6 bases and J by 6 bases. Germline CDR1 reads MNHEY; CDR2 reads SVGAGI. The CDR3 contains 14 residues. Here the CDR3 DNA reads TGTGCCAGCAGACCGGACAGGGCCGGCAATGAGCAGTTCTTC. Protein sequence: CASRPDRAGNEQFF.

The chain uses TRBV7-2 and TRBJ1-5; tentative D call: TRBD1 (5 bases). The CDR3 totals 16 residues. Trimming cost V 1 base and J 0 bases, with 10 bases left between them. Germline V CDR1 and CDR2: SGHTA, FQGNSA. This CDR3 is CASSLVGGSSNQPQHF. The CDR3 DNA follows: TGTGCCAGCAGCTTAGTGGGGGGGAGTAGCAATCAGCCCCAGCATTTT.

The chain couples TRBV12-5 to TRBJ2-3; 8 bases match TRBD1. Losses at the gene ends were 4 bases for V and 2 bases for J; bases not matched to a gene: 8. The CDR3 totals 16 residues. From germline, CDR1 is LGHNT and CDR2 FRNRAP. For the CDR3, the DNA is TGTGCTAGTGGTTGGCCGACAGGGGTTACCACAGATACGCAGTATTTT. Translating it yields CASGWPTGVTTDTQYF.

J is TRBJ2-7 and V is TRBV9; D unresolved. Trimming took off 0 bases at V and 3 bases at J, with 13 bases between the two ends. Germline CDR1 reads SGDLS; CDR2 reads YYNGEE. This CDR3 contains 15 residues. The CDR3 reads CASSVEYASFYEQYF. In DNA, the CDR3 is TGTGCCAGCAGCGTAGAGTATGCTTCCTTCTACGAGCAGTACTTC.

This chain links TRBV7-2 with TRBJ1-3, with unresolved D. Germline V gene data show CDR1 as SGHTA and CDR2 as FQGNSA. Trimming removed 2 bases from V and 4 bases from J, with 9 bases in between. The CDR3 has 14 residues. The CDR3, as DNA: TGTGCCAGCAGCTTAAGTTCCAGGGGAAACACCATATATTTT. This gives the protein CASSLSSRGNTIYF. The entire variable domain, with the rest obtained from reference TRBV7-2 and TRBJ1-3, is as follows: GAGVSQSPSNKVTEKGKDVELRCDPISGHTALYWYRQSLGQGLEFLIYFQGNSAPDKSGLPSDRFSAERTGGSVSTLTIQRTQQEDSAVYLCASSLSSRGNTIYFGEGSWLTVV.

The V and J genes are TRBV9 and TRBJ1-1; unclear D gene. The length of the CDR3 is 13 residues. CDR1 and CDR2 (germline): SGDLS, YYNGEE. V was clipped by 0 bases and J by 3 bases, with 6 bases between them. This CDR3 is CASSVGRYTEAFF. In nucleotides, the CDR3 is TGTGCCAGCAGCGTAGGAAGGTACACTGAAGCTTTCTTT.

The chain links TRBV29-1 to TRBJ1-6; 7 bases align to TRBD1. The CDR3 loop spans 13 amino acids. V shed 4 bases and J 6 bases; nucleotides not matched to a gene: 3. The germline V gene has CDR1 SQVTM and CDR2 ANQGSEA. Here the CDR3 reads CSVAGGGNSPLHF. In DNA, the CDR3 is TGCAGCGTTGCAGGGGGAGGTAATTCACCCCTCCACTTT.

The chain uses TRBV30 and TRBJ2-2; D is unresolved. The CDR3 spans 11 residues. In germline, CDR1 is GTSNPN, CDR2 SVGIG (reference sequence). The CDR3 bases are TGTGCTCAGGCAGTACCCGGGGAGCTGTTTTTT. It yields the protein CAQAVPGELFF.

DNA of the CDR3: TGTGCCAGCTCACCTTCCGATCAGCCCCAGCATTTT. Its translation is CASSPSDQPQHF. The V gene is TRBV18, the J gene TRBJ1-5; no definite D call. This CDR3 comprises 12 residues. Trimming took 3 bases from V and 5 from J, leaving 5 bases between them. Germline V gives CDR1 KGHSH, CDR2 LQKENI.

V and J are TRBV6-1 and TRBJ2-7; D not resolved. V was pared by 2 bases and J by 7 bases, with 18 bases between. This CDR3 has 15 residues. Germline CDR1 reads MNHNS; CDR2 reads SASEGT. The CDR3 region is CASSEITDYLREQYF. CDR3 DNA sequence: TGTGCCAGCAGTGAAATCACAGATTATCTACGAGAGCAGTACTTC.

This clone was seen a handful of times. The CDR3 bases are TGCAGCGTTGGCCGTGAGGGACTCTCCTACGAGCAGTACTTC. This sequence encodes CSVGREGLSYEQYF. The chain joins TRBV29-1 to TRBJ2-7; perhaps TRBD2 as D (6 bases). V was clipped by 4 bases and J by 0 bases, with 13 bases between them. The CDR3 covers 14 residues. Germline CDR1 is SQVTM and CDR2 is ANQGSEA.

The J gene is TRBJ1-1, the V gene TRBV4-1; 12 nucleotides align to TRBD1. The CDR3 covers 19 residues. Losses at the gene ends were 2 bases for V and 1 base for J; bases not matched to a gene: 11. Germline values: CDR1 MGHRA, CDR2 YSYEKL. DNA for the CDR3: TGCGCCAGCAGCCAAAATACCGGGACAGGGGGCCTCGGGAACACTGAAGCTTTCTTT. Its translation is CASSQNTGTGGLGNTEAFF.

V gene TRBV2 combines with J gene TRBJ1-1, with unresolved D. CDR1 SNHLY and CDR2 FYNNEI come from the germline V gene. Trimming removed 1 base from V and 0 bases from J, with 9 bases in between. This CDR3 has 15 residues. The CDR3 spells CASSEDFNMNTEAFF. Written as DNA, the CDR3 is TGTGCCAGCAGTGAAGACTTTAACATGAACACTGAAGCTTTCTTT.

The chain recombines TRBV30 with TRBJ2-7, with D perhaps matching TRBD1 (6 bases). Germline V lookup: CDR1 GTSNPN, CDR2 SVGIG (reference sequence). The CDR3 is 14 residues long. Trimming stripped 4 bases from V and 0 bases from J, with 13 bases between. In DNA form, the CDR3 reads TGTGCCTGGAACGGTCAGGGGTTCTCCTACGAGCAGTACTTC. It translates to CAWNGQGFSYEQYF.

CDR3 sequence: CASSSGTENYGYTF. For the CDR3, the DNA is TGTGCCAGCAGCTCAGGGACGGAGAACTATGGCTACACCTTC. The chain joins TRBV7-9 to TRBJ1-2; perhaps TRBD1 as D (5 bases). Trimming cost V 4 bases and J 2 bases, with 11 bases left between them. Germline lookup yields CDR1 SEHNR and CDR2 FQNEAQ (reference sequence). The CDR3 runs 14 residues.

In this sample, this clone turned up a few times. The V call is TRBV19, the J call TRBJ2-1; D perhaps matches TRBD2 (5 bases). The length of the CDR3 is 15 residues. Germline loops: CDR1 LNHDA, CDR2 SQIVND (reference sequence). The ends were cut back, 5 bases at V and 0 bases at J, with 11 bases in the middle. DNA of the CDR3: TGTGCCAGTAGTTCCGAGGGAAGCTCCTACAATGAGCAGTTCTTC. Encoded protein: CASSSEGSSYNEQFF. The whole variable domain, remainder taken from reference TRBV19 and TRBJ2-1, is DGGITQSPKYLFRKEGQNVTLSCEQNLNHDAMYWYRQDPGQGLRLIYYSQIVNDFQKGDIAEGYSVSREKKESFPLTVTSAQKNPTAFYLCASSSEGSSYNEQFFGPGTRLTVL.